Each of the 6 T cell receptor beta chains below was sequenced from the same sample in a study of lymphopenia after photon versus proton radiotherapy (dated by TCRdb to the late 2010s). Library construction relied on the immunoSEQ multiplex PCR assay. TCRdb stores this immuneACCESS table with in-frame sequences only. Part of the clones is absent; in the studies checked, under half of the shortfall reflects unresolved V genes, and no reason is known for the rest. The sample table records about 18,000 clones; about 85% of these occur just once. The leading ten clones occupy 9% to 10% of the sample. The sequencing used peripheral blood, collected from a patient treated with proton-based radiotherapy. These receptors all stem from a man in his sixties or seventies with pancreatic cancer.

The gene calls are TRBV6-6 and TRBJ1-3; unclear D gene. The CDR3 is 15 amino acids. Per the germline V gene, CDR1 is MNHNY and CDR2 is SVGAGI (reference sequence). V lost 1 base and J 5 bases, leaving 12 bases between the germline ends. The CDR3 here is CASSYYGKGRNTIYF. CDR3 coding DNA: TGTGCCAGCAGTTACTATGGGAAGGGAAGAAACACCATATATTTT.

The table lists this clone with a count of one. The DNA for the CDR3 is TGTGCCAGCTCACCAACAGGGATGGATCAGCCCCAGCATTTT. It codes for CASSPTGMDQPQHF. The gene calls are TRBV18 and TRBJ1-5; a weak D match, TRBD1 (6 bases). The CDR3 is made up of 14 amino acids. Trimming left V 2 bases short and J 5 bases short, with 10 bases between. Per germline, CDR1 KGHSH and CDR2 LQKENI.

V gene TRBV7-6 combines with J gene TRBJ2-3; D is possibly TRBD1 (5 bases). V lost 1 base to trimming and J lost 4 bases, with 6 bases between them. CDR3 length: 13 residues. CDR1 and CDR2 from the germline V gene are SGHVS and FNYEAQ. This CDR3 reads CASSLGGADTQYF. DNA of the CDR3: TGTGCCAGCAGCTTAGGGGGCGCAGATACGCAGTATTTT.

CDR3 region: CASSLGRAVSLQETQYF. The CDR3 nucleotides read TGCGCCAGCAGCTTAGGAAGGGCGGTATCTCTCCAAGAGACCCAGTACTTC. J is TRBJ2-5 and V is TRBV5-1; D is undetermined. This CDR3 has 17 residues. Trimming stripped 2 bases from V and 1 base from J, with 18 bases between. Germline lookup yields CDR1 SGHRS and CDR2 YFSETQ.

The V and J genes are TRBV7-2 and TRBJ2-7, with 7 bases aligning to TRBD1. The CDR3 consists of 16 residues. Trimming at V came to 5 bases and at J to 2 bases, leaving 12 bases not matched to a gene. Germline V gene data show CDR1 as SGHTA and CDR2 as FQGNSA. The chain's CDR3 is CASSPLRGQVTYEQYF. CDR3 nucleotides: TGTGCCAGCAGCCCACTTAGGGGGCAAGTTACCTACGAGCAGTACTTC.

V gene TRBV5-4 combines with J gene TRBJ2-1, with no clear D. This CDR3 has 15 amino acids. Germline assignment: CDR1 SGHNT and CDR2 YYREEE (reference sequence). V lost 2 bases and J lost 2, with 11 bases in between. The CDR3: CASSLRGEAYNEQFF. The DNA for the CDR3 is TGTGCCAGCAGCTTAAGAGGCGAGGCCTACAATGAGCAGTTCTTC.